The clone carrying this T cell receptor (beta chain) was observed a handful of times. Primers used in a second PCR of roughly 7 to 12 cycles were a sample-barcoded 5' primer and a J-beta primer mix. Each CDR3 protein gets one entry after TCRdb re-called the 5' RACE reads with MiXCR. Of 650,000 to 1,000,000 distinct CDR3 sequences in the sample, about 36% were seen once. The individuals who served as donors were healthy Caucasians living in Russia, aged roughly 6 to 100. With each sample, at least 6 micrograms of total RNA were extracted. These data originate in a study of blood T cells in healthy people across ages. The TCR originated in a man between 18 and 35 years old in good health. Sequencing was done on a sample of blood.

CDR3 in amino acids: CASSVATEGRNSYEQYF. In nucleotides, the CDR3 is TGTGCCAGCAGCGTAGCTACGGAGGGAAGAAACTCCTACGAGCAGTACTTC. This sequence joins TRBV9 and TRBJ2-7; D may be TRBD2 (6 bases). The CDR3 has 17 residues. Trimming took 0 bases from V and 0 from J, leaving 16 bases between them. Germline assignment: CDR1 SGDLS and CDR2 YYNGEE.